The next 13 T cell receptor beta chains were all read from a single sample in a study of T-cell reconstitution after alpha-beta-depleted transplantation in children. Preparation of the TCRbeta library used unique molecular identifiers. Each CDR3 protein gets one entry after TCRdb re-called the PCR reads with MiXCR. The sample lists 440,000 or so distinct CDR3 sequences, approximately 10% occurring once. This specimen was PBMCs from the stem cell graft donor, taken from the stem cell graft. These receptors were taken from a human donor who donated a stem cell graft to a child with acute myeloid leukemia.

The chain employs TRBV20-1 and TRBJ2-5; weak D call: TRBD1 (7 bases). The V gene's germline CDR1 is DFQATT and CDR2 SNEGSKA (reference sequence). The CDR3 contains 15 residues. The germline V and J ends were trimmed by 0 bases and 5 bases, with 16 bases remaining between them. The CDR3 DNA is TGCAGTGCTAGAGACACGTCGACAGGGAGGGAGACCCAGTACTTC. This translates into CSARDTSTGRETQYF.

This clonotype occurred a few times. In nucleotides, the CDR3 is TGCAGCGTTGAGATTGGAACGGGGGAGCTGTTTTTT. Amino acids: CSVEIGTGELFF. The chain links TRBV29-1 to TRBJ2-2; no firm D call. Trimming removed 3 bases from V and 8 bases from J, with 10 bases in between. Per the germline V gene, CDR1 is SQVTM and CDR2 is ANQGSEA. The CDR3 is 12 amino acids.

Only a few counts were recorded for this clonotype. V usage is TRBV11-3 and J usage is TRBJ2-3; possible D gene TRBD1, 5 bases. The V end was cut by 0 bases, the J end by 2 bases, with 15 bases between. Germline V gene sequence: CDR1 SGHNT, CDR2 YENEEA. The CDR3 extends over 17 amino acids. CDR3 in DNA: TGTGCCAGCAGCTTAGATGAGAGGACACCGATCACAGATACGCAGTATTTT. Amino acid sequence: CASSLDERTPITDTQYF.

This clonotype appeared once. This chain connects TRBV19 to TRBJ2-3, with D perhaps matching TRBD2 (5 bases). The CDR3 spans 13 residues. V was pared by 8 bases and J by 3 bases, with 12 bases between. The germline CDR1 and CDR2 sequences are LNHDA and SQIVND (reference sequence). CDR3 bases: TGTGCCAGTTATAAACGGGAAACAGATACGCAGTATTTT. Encoded protein: CASYKRETDTQYF.

This clonotype was seen a few times. This chain links TRBV20-1 with TRBJ2-7; TRBD2 matches at 11 bases. The V gene's germline CDR1 is DFQATT and CDR2 SNEGSKA (reference sequence). Trimming removed 4 bases from V and 2 bases from J; junction bases left unmatched: 7. CDR3 length: 15 amino acids. The DNA for the CDR3 is TGCAGTGCTACCTCGACTAGCGGGGCTACCTACGAGCAGTACTTC. It codes for CSATSTSGATYEQYF.

This clonotype was seen a few times. The CDR3 sequence is CASSRQKGNTEAFF. The CDR3, as DNA: TGTGCCAGCTCACGACAAAAGGGTAACACTGAAGCTTTCTTT. The chain carries TRBV18 and TRBJ1-1; unclear D gene. The germline gives CDR1 KGHSH, CDR2 LQKENI. The CDR3 is made up of 14 amino acids. Trimming removed 4 bases from V and 2 bases from J, with 11 bases in between. Filled out from reference TRBV18 and TRBJ1-1, the complete variable domain reads NAGVMQNPRHLVRRRGQEARLRCSPMKGHSHVYWYRQLPEEGLKFMVYLQKENIIDESGMPKERFSAEFPKEGPSILRIQQVVRGDSAAYFCASSRQKGNTEAFFGQGTRLTVV.

This clonotype showed up just a few times. The rearrangement links TRBV20-1 to TRBJ2-7; a weak D match, TRBD1 (6 bases). CDR1 DFQATT and CDR2 SNEGSKA come from the germline V gene (reference sequence). V was cut by 1 base and J by 0 bases, with 10 bases left in between. The CDR3 sequence is 14 residues long. The CDR3 loop reads CSARVGTSSYEQYV. CDR3 bases: TGCAGTGCTAGAGTGGGGACAAGCTCCTACGAGCAGTACGTC.

The chain links TRBV9 to TRBJ1-2, with 10 bases that match TRBD1. After removal of 3 bases from V and 4 bases from J, the junction contained 12 bases not matched to a gene. Per the germline V gene, CDR1 is SGDLS and CDR2 is YYNGEE. The CDR3 has 17 amino acids. This CDR3 is CASSAGTGVNLGYGYTF. The CDR3 DNA reads as TGTGCCAGCAGCGCAGGGACAGGGGTTAACCTAGGCTATGGCTACACCTTC.

CDR3 in amino acids: CASSPGGGPSSYEQYV. The CDR3 DNA sequence: TGCGCCAGCAGCCCGGGGGGTGGTCCGAGCTCCTACGAGCAGTACGTC. The chain joins TRBV5-1 to TRBJ2-7, with 7 bases fitting TRBD2. The trim removed 4 bases at V and 0 bases at J, leaving 10 bases unmatched. This CDR3 is 16 amino acids long. The germline V gene has CDR1 SGHRS and CDR2 YFSETQ.

In its sample, this clonotype was seen a few times. The chain links TRBV5-5 to TRBJ1-1, with D uncertain. The germline V gene encodes CDR1 SGHKS and CDR2 YYEKEE (reference sequence). Deletions cut 4 bases from V and 6 bases from J, with 16 bases between. CDR3 length: 14 residues. The CDR3 bases are TGTGCCAGCAGCCCGGCCGGGGTAAACGCTGAAGCTTTCTTT. Translated, it gives CASSPAGVNAEAFF.

This clonotype was detected ten times or more. This chain connects TRBV15 to TRBJ2-3, with 14 bases matching TRBD2. CDR3 size: 17 residues. Per the germline V gene, CDR1 is LNHNV and CDR2 is YYDKDF (reference sequence). Losses at the gene ends were 0 bases for V and 7 bases for J; bases not matched to a gene: 6. The CDR3 reads CATSRDRGLAGENTQYF. The CDR3 region has the DNA TGTGCCACCAGCAGAGATAGGGGACTAGCGGGAGAAAATACGCAGTATTTT. Complete variable domain (other parts from reference TRBV15 and TRBJ2-3): DAMVIQNPRYQVTQFGKPVTLSCSQTLNHNVMYWYQQKSSQAPKLLFHYYDKDFNNEADTPDNFQSRRPNTSFCFLDIRSPGLGDTAMYLCATSRDRGLAGENTQYFGPGTRLTVL.

The gene calls are TRBV2 and TRBJ1-5; maybe TRBD1 (6 bases). This CDR3 has 14 amino acids. Deletions cut 6 bases from V and 4 bases from J, with 13 bases between. Looked up from germline, CDR1 is SNHLY and CDR2 is FYNNEI. CDR3 region: CASSQTGTNQPQHF. CDR3 sequence (DNA): TGTGCCAGCAGCCAAACAGGGACAAATCAGCCCCAGCATTTT.

This clonotype was found a few times. The chain has TRBV29-1 and TRBJ2-1; tentative D call: TRBD2 (5 bases). Germline-derived CDR1 and CDR2 are SQVTM and ANQGSEA. The CDR3 has 12 residues. The V gene lost 7 bases and the J gene lost 6 bases, with 13 bases spanning the gap. Here the CDR3 reads CSARGRGNEQFF. The CDR3 DNA follows: TGCAGCGCCCGGGGTCGCGGCAATGAGCAGTTCTTC.